The rows below give T cell receptor beta chains drawn from one sample of a study of blood T cell repertoires in COVID-19. The repertoire was sequenced with immunoSEQ multiplex PCR; TCRdb's copy has only in-frame clones and lacks some. The sample holds about 34,000 clones, roughly 80% seen once. Sequencing used peripheral blood. These receptor sequences come from a woman in her 70s with acute or convalescent COVID-19. Each CDR3 is given with its conserved first and last residue. A D gene is named only where the DNA matches it firmly. Size is stated for part of the rows, as once, few or many counts, or as a class when the clone is expanded.

size: -; V: TRBV6-5; D: -; J: TRBJ2-2; DNA: TGTGCCAGCAGTTATCAGACTAGCGGGGAGCTGTTTTTT; CDR3: CASSYQTSGELFF
size: -; V: TRBV5-1; D: -; J: TRBJ1-6; DNA: TGCGCCAGCAGTGAGCGGGGGGTGAGCTCCTATAATTCACCCCTCCACTTT; CDR3: CASSERGVSSYNSPLHF
size: -; V: TRBV11-2; D: TRBD2; J: TRBJ2-1; DNA: TGTGCCAGCAGCTTAGTCTCCCTTAGCGGGAGTTACAATGAGCAGTTCTTC; CDR3: CASSLVSLSGSYNEQFF
size: -; V: TRBV2; D: -; J: TRBJ1-3; DNA: TGTGCCAGCAGTGACTACCGAGGCGGTCCTGGAAACACCATATATTTT; CDR3: CASSDYRGGPGNTIYF
size: few; V: TRBV19; D: TRBD1; J: TRBJ1-2; DNA: TGTGCCAGTAGTATAGCCCTGACAGGGGAGGGCTACACCTTC; CDR3: CASSIALTGEGYTF
size: once; V: TRBV5-1; D: -; J: TRBJ2-1; DNA: TGCGCCAGCAGGAATCGACCGGGACAAGGGATGGATGAGCAGTTCTTC; CDR3: CASRNRPGQGMDEQFF
size: -; V: TRBV5-8; D: TRBD1; J: TRBJ1-2; DNA: TGTGCCAGCAGCCTGACTGACAGGGCGATATACTATGGCTACACCTTC; CDR3: CASSLTDRAIYYGYTF
size: -; V: TRBV7-9; D: TRBD1; J: TRBJ1-4; DNA: TGTGCCAGCAGCTTAGGGCTGGACAGGTTCTCAACTAATGAAAAACTGTTTTTT; CDR3: CASSLGLDRFSTNEKLFF
size: few; V: TRBV27; D: TRBD1; J: TRBJ1-2; DNA: TGTGCCAGCAGTTTGCGGTTCAGGGGGGCAACGGATGGCTACACCTTC; CDR3: CASSLRFRGATDGYTF
size: -; V: TRBV20-1; D: TRBD2; J: TRBJ2-7; DNA: TGCAGTGCTAGTTCCCCTAGCGGGAGGGGGTACGAGCAGTACTTC; CDR3: CSASSPSGRGYEQYF
size: -; V: TRBV7-9; D: TRBD2; J: TRBJ2-7; DNA: TGTGCCAGCGGAGCGGGAGGCCCCTACGAGCAGTACTTC; CDR3: CASGAGGPYEQYF
size: -; V: TRBV10-3; D: -; J: TRBJ2-7; DNA: TGTGCCATCAGTGAGTCTGGGCGGGGTAGCTCCTACGAGCAGTACTTC; CDR3: CAISESGRGSSYEQYF
size: -; V: TRBV5-1; D: TRBD1; J: TRBJ1-1; DNA: TGCGCCAGCAGCCGGACAGGGGAACTCAGGTATATTGAAGCTTTCTTT; CDR3: CASSRTGELRYIEAFF
size: -; V: TRBV7-8; D: -; J: TRBJ1-2; DNA: TGTGCCAGCAGCTCCTACCGGGTCCCGGGAGTCTATGGCTACACCTTC; CDR3: CASSSYRVPGVYGYTF
size: once; V: TRBV6-1; D: -; J: TRBJ1-1; DNA: TGTGCCAGCAGTGACGGCGAGACATTGAACACTGAAGCTTTCTTT; CDR3: CASSDGETLNTEAFF
size: -; V: TRBV5-1; D: TRBD2; J: TRBJ2-2; DNA: TGCGCCAGCAGCTCGACGGGACTAGCGGGGGGCACCGGGGAGCTGTTTTTT; CDR3: CASSSTGLAGGTGELFF
size: few; V: TRBV4-1; D: TRBD1; J: TRBJ1-6; DNA: TGCGCCAGCAGCCAGCGGGACAGGGGTAATTCACCCCTCCACTTT; CDR3: CASSQRDRGNSPLHF
size: -; V: TRBV6-1; D: TRBD1; J: TRBJ1-2; DNA: TGTGCCAGCAGCCACGGACAGGGGTATGGCTACACCTTC; CDR3: CASSHGQGYGYTF
size: -; V: TRBV19; D: -; J: TRBJ1-1; DNA: TGTGCCAGTAGCAATGGGGGGGCCTCGCGCACTGAAGCTTTCTTT; CDR3: CASSNGGASRTEAFF
size: -; V: TRBV19; D: -; J: TRBJ1-5; DNA: TGTGCCAGTAGTCGGGCAGGGGTGAGCGTTGATCAGCCCCAGCATTTT; CDR3: CASSRAGVSVDQPQHF
size: -; V: TRBV28; D: TRBD1; J: TRBJ1-5; DNA: TGTGCCAGCAATTTCCCTGGGACAGGGGGTCAGCCCCAGCATTTT; CDR3: CASNFPGTGGQPQHF
size: -; V: TRBV18; D: -; J: TRBJ2-7; DNA: TGTGCCAGCTCACCGACGTTCGGGGACGAGCAGTACTTC; CDR3: CASSPTFGDEQYF
size: -; V: TRBV28; D: TRBD1; J: TRBJ2-2; DNA: TGTGCCAGCAGCCTAGGACAGGGGGCCGGGGAGCTGTTTTTT; CDR3: CASSLGQGAGELFF
size: -; V: TRBV28; D: -; J: TRBJ1-3; DNA: TGTGCCAGCAACTCCCAGGCTGCTGGAAACACCATATATTTT; CDR3: CASNSQAAGNTIYF
size: -; V: TRBV11-1; D: -; J: TRBJ2-1; DNA: TGTGCCAGCAGCCGAGGACTATCTAGCAATGAGCAGTTCTTC; CDR3: CASSRGLSSNEQFF
size: -; V: TRBV5-4; D: TRBD2; J: TRBJ2-1; DNA: TGTGCCAGCAGCTTAAGCGGGAGCTCCTACAATGAGCAGTTCTTC; CDR3: CASSLSGSSYNEQFF
size: -; V: TRBV5-1; D: TRBD2; J: TRBJ2-7; DNA: TGCGCCAGCAGCTTGCGGGGGGGCCCAACCTACGAGCAGTACTTC; CDR3: CASSLRGGPTYEQYF
size: -; V: TRBV11-2; D: -; J: TRBJ1-1; DNA: TGTGCCAGCAGCTTAACCAGGGCGAACACTGAAGCTTTCTTT; CDR3: CASSLTRANTEAFF
size: few; V: TRBV24-1; D: TRBD2; J: TRBJ2-7; DNA: TGTGCACGGGGGGGTTCCTACGAGCAGTACTTC; CDR3: CARGGSYEQYF
size: once; V: TRBV6-1; D: -; J: TRBJ1-4; DNA: TGTGCCAGCAGTGAATGGGGGGGCAGCTCTCAATCTCTGTTTTTT; CDR3: CASSEWGGSSQSLFF
size: -; V: TRBV5-1; D: -; J: TRBJ1-1; DNA: TGCGCCAGCAGCTTGGCGGCAGGGGTCATGAACACTGAAGCTTTCTTT; CDR3: CASSLAAGVMNTEAFF
size: once; V: TRBV23-1; D: TRBD2; J: TRBJ2-1; DNA: TGCGCCAGCAGTCTCCTCAAGACTAGCGGGAGGGGCTCTCAGTTCTTC; CDR3: CASSLLKTSGRGSQFF
size: -; V: TRBV2; D: -; J: TRBJ2-1; DNA: TGTGCCAGCAGGGTTAGTAGCTACAATGAGCAGTTCTTC; CDR3: CASRVSSYNEQFF
size: -; V: TRBV6-1; D: TRBD2; J: TRBJ2-1; DNA: TGTGCCAGCAGTGAAACGGGAGGGTCCTACAATGAGCAGTTCTTC; CDR3: CASSETGGSYNEQFF
size: few; V: TRBV6-5; D: TRBD1; J: TRBJ1-5; DNA: TGTGCCAGCACCATTGGCGGGACAGGATCTCAGCCCCAGCATTTT; CDR3: CASTIGGTGSQPQHF
size: -; V: TRBV5-1; D: TRBD1; J: TRBJ2-4; DNA: TGCGCCAGCAGCTCGGGACAGGGAGGAAACATTCAGTACTTC; CDR3: CASSSGQGGNIQYF
size: -; V: TRBV19; D: -; J: TRBJ1-3; DNA: TGTGCCAGTAGTCAGAACTCTGGAAACACCATATATTTT; CDR3: CASSQNSGNTIYF
size: -; V: TRBV6-5; D: -; J: TRBJ2-5; DNA: TGTGCCGCCATAGCGGCCGAAGGGACCCAGTACTTC; CDR3: CAAIAAEGTQYF
size: -; V: TRBV3-1/TRBV3-2; D: -; J: TRBJ2-7; DNA: TGTGCCAGCAGCTCCCGCGGGGCACCATCGGGCGAGCAGTACTTC; CDR3: CASSSRGAPSGEQYF
size: once; V: TRBV10-1; D: TRBD1; J: TRBJ1-5; DNA: TGCGCCAGCAGTGAGTTCAGCCCAGGGGGCTGGCAGCCCCAGCATTTT; CDR3: CASSEFSPGGWQPQHF
size: -; V: TRBV18; D: -; J: TRBJ2-7; DNA: TGTGCCAGCTCTCCTAGCTCCTACGAGCAGTACTTC; CDR3: CASSPSSYEQYF
size: -; V: TRBV19; D: TRBD2; J: TRBJ2-3; DNA: TGTGCCAGTAGCATGACTAGCGGGAGGCCAAGGGATACGCAGTATTTT; CDR3: CASSMTSGRPRDTQYF
size: -; V: TRBV2; D: -; J: TRBJ2-1; DNA: TGTGCCAGCAGTGGAATCAGGGGCAATGAGCAGTTCTTC; CDR3: CASSGIRGNEQFF
size: once; V: TRBV4-2; D: -; J: TRBJ2-5; DNA: TGTGCCAGCAGCCCAACCCAGGGGAGCGGAGAGACCCAGTACTTC; CDR3: CASSPTQGSGETQYF
size: -; V: TRBV10-3; D: -; J: TRBJ1-4; DNA: TGTGCCATCAGTGAGTCGATCGCGGAAGGCGAAAAACTGTTTTTT; CDR3: CAISESIAEGEKLFF